In this sample, the clone carrying this TCR beta chain turned up many times. Antigen: not known. CDR3 length: 14 residues. Germline V gene data show CDR1 as SGHNT and CDR2 as YENEEA. V lost 4 bases, J lost 0 bases, and 9 bases lay in between. The source material, RNA transcripts, was used to amplify TCR beta CDR3 regions. First-round RT-PCR of the TCR CDR3 relied on the HTBI primer set. TCRdb re-called the multiplex PCR reads with MiXCR, one entry per CDR3 protein. Among 300,000 to 400,000 distinct CDR3 sequences listed, around 14% were seen once. Hyperthyroidism of Graves' type that showed no ophthalmopathy progression within 18 months was stable. The sample originates from a study of T cells in Graves' hyperthyroidism and ophthalmopathy. Study-wide results and limits: Most thyroid clonotypes expanded above 0.001 appeared in blood too.

The TCR sequence derives from a woman aged 55-70 years with Graves' hyperthyroidism. V gene TRBV11-3 combines with J gene TRBJ1-1; D remains unclear. The sample consisted of blood. The CDR3: CASSSPRLNTEAFF. CDR3 sequence (DNA): TGTGCCAGCAGCTCCCCGCGGTTGAACACTGAAGCTTTCTTT.